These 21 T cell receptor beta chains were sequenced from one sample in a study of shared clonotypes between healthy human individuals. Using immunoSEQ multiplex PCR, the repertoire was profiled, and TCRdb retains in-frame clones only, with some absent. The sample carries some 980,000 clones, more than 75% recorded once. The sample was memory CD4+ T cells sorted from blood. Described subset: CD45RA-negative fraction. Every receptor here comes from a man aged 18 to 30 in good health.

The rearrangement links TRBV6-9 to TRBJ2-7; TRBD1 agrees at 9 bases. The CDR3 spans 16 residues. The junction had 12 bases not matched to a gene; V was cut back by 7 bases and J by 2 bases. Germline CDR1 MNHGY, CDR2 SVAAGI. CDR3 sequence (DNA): TGTGCCAGCAAGGGGGCGCCGGGACAGGGCCCCTACGAGCAGTACTTC. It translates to CASKGAPGQGPYEQYF.

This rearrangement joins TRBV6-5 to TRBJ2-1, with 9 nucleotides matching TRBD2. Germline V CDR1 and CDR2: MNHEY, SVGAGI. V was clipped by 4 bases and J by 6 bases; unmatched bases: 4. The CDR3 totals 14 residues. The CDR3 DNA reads TGTGCCAGCAGTTGGCTAGCGGGAAGCAATGAGCAGTTCTTC. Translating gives CASSWLAGSNEQFF.

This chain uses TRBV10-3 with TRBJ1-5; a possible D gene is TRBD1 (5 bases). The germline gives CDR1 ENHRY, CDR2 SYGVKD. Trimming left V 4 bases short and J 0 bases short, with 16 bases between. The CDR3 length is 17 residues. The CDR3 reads CAISAVGGISSNQPQHF. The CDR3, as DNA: TGTGCCATCAGTGCTGTTGGGGGGATCAGTAGCAATCAGCCCCAGCATTTT.

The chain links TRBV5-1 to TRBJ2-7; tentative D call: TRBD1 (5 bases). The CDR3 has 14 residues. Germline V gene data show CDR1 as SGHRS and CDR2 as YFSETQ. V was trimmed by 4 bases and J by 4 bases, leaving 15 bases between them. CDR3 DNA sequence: TGCGCCAGCAGCGGAAATGGGGCTGGGTACGAGCAGTACTTC. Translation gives CASSGNGAGYEQYF.

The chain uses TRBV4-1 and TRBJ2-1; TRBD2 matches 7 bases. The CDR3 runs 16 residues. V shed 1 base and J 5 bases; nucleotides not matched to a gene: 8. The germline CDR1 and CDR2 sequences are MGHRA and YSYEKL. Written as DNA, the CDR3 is TGCGCCAGCAGCCAAGTAGTTGGGGCGGGGGACAATGAGCAGTTCTTC. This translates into CASSQVVGAGDNEQFF.

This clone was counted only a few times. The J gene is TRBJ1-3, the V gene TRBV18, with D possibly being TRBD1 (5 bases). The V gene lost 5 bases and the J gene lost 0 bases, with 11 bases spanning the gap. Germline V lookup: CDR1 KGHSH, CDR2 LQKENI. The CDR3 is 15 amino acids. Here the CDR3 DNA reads TGTGCCAGCTCAGAGGACACCTTCTCTGGAAACACCATATATTTT. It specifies CASSEDTFSGNTIYF.

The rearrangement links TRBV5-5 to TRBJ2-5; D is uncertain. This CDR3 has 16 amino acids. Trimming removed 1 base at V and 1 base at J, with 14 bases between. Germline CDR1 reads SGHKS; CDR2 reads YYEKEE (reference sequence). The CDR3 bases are TGTGCCAGCAGCTTGTGGTGGTGGCAGGTCCAAGAGACCCAGTACTTC. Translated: CASSLWWWQVQETQYF.

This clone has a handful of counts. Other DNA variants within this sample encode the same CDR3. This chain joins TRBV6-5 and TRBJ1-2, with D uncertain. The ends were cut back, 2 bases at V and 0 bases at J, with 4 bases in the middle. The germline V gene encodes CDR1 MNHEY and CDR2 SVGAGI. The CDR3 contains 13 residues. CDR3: CASSYGTNYGYTF. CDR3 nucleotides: TGTGCCAGCAGTTACGGTACTAACTATGGCTACACCTTC.

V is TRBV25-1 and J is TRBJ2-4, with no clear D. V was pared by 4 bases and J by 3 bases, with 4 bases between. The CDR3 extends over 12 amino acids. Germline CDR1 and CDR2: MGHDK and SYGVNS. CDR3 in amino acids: CASSAVKNIQYF. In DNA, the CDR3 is TGTGCCAGCAGTGCTGTCAAAAACATTCAGTACTTC.

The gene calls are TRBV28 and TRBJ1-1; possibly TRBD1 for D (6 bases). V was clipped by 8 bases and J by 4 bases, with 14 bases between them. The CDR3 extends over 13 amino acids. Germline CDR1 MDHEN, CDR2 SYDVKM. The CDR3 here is CASLKPRGTEAFF. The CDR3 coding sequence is TGTGCCAGCCTTAAACCCAGGGGCACTGAAGCTTTCTTT.

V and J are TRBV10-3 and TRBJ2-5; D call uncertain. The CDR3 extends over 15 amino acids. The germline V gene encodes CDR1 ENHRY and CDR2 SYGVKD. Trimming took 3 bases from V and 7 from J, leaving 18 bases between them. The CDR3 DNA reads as TGTGCCATCAGTGAATTGGATTCAGCGTTGGGGACCCAGTACTTC. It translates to CAISELDSALGTQYF.

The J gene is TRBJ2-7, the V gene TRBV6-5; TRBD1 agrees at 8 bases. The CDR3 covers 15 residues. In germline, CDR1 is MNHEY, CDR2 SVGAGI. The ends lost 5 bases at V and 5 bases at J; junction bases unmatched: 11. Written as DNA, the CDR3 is TGTGCCAGCAGTCCCGGACAGGGACACCGGGACGAGCAGTACTTC. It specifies CASSPGQGHRDEQYF.

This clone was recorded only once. This CDR3 reads CASSELPYQPQHF. In DNA, the CDR3 is TGTGCCAGCAGTGAATTACCGTATCAGCCCCAGCATTTT. The V and J genes are TRBV2 and TRBJ1-5; D is undetermined. The CDR3 runs to 13 residues. The germline V gene has CDR1 SNHLY and CDR2 FYNNEI. V shed 2 bases and J shed 5 bases, with 7 bases lying between them.

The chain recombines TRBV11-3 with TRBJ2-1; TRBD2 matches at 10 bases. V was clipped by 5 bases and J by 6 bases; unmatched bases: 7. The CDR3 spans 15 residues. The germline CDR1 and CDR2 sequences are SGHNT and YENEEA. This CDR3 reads CASSLSGTSANEQFF. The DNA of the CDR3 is TGTGCCAGCAGCCTTTCCGGGACTAGCGCCAATGAGCAGTTCTTC. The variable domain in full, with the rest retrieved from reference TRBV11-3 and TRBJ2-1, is EAGVVQSPRYKIIEKKQPVAFWCNPISGHNTLYWYLQNLGQGPELLIRYENEEAVDDSQLPKDRFSAERLKGVDSTLKIQPAELGDSAVYLCASSLSGTSANEQFFGPGTRLTVL.

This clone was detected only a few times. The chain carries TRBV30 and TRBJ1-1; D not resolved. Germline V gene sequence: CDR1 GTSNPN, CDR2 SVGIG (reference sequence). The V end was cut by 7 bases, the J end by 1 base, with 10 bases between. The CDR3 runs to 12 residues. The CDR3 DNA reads TGTGCCTTTAAGGGTAGGAACACTGAAGCTTTCTTT. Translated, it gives CAFKGRNTEAFF.

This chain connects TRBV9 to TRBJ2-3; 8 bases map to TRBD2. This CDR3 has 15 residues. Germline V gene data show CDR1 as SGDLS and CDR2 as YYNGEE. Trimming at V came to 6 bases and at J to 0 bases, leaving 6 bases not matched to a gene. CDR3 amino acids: CASNTSGTSTDTQYF. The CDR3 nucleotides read TGTGCCAGCAATACTAGCGGAACTAGCACAGATACGCAGTATTTT.

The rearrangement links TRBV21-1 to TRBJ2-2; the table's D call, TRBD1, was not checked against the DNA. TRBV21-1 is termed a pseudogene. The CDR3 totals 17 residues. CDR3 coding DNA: TGTGCCAGCAAGGCACCGACAGGACATACGAACACCGGGGAGCTGTTTTTT. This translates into CASKAPTGHTNTGELFF.

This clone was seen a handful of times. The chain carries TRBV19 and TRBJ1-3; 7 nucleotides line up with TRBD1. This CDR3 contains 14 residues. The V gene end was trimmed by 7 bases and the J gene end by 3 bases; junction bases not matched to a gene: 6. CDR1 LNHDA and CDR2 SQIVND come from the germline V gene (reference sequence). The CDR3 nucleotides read TGTGCCAGTATCCGGGACAGTTATGGAAACACCATATATTTT. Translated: CASIRDSYGNTIYF.

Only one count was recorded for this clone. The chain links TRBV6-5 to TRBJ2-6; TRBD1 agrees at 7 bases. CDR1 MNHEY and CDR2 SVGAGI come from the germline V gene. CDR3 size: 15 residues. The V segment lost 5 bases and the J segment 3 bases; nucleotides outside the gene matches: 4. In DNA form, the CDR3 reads TGTGCCAGCAGTCGACAGGGTTTTGGGGCCAACGTCCTGACTTTC. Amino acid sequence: CASSRQGFGANVLTF.

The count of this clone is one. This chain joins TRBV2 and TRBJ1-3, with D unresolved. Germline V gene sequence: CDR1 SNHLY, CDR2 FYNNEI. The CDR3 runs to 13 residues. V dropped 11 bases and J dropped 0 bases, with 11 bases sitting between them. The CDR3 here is CAGRTASGNTIYF. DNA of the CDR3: TGTGCCGGAAGGACCGCCTCTGGAAACACCATATATTTT.

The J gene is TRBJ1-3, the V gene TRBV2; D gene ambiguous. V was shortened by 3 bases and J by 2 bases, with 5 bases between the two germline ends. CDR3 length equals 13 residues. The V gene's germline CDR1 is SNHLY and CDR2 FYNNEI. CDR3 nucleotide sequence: TGTGCCAGCAGTGACACAGCTGGAAACACCATATATTTT. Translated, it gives CASSDTAGNTIYF.